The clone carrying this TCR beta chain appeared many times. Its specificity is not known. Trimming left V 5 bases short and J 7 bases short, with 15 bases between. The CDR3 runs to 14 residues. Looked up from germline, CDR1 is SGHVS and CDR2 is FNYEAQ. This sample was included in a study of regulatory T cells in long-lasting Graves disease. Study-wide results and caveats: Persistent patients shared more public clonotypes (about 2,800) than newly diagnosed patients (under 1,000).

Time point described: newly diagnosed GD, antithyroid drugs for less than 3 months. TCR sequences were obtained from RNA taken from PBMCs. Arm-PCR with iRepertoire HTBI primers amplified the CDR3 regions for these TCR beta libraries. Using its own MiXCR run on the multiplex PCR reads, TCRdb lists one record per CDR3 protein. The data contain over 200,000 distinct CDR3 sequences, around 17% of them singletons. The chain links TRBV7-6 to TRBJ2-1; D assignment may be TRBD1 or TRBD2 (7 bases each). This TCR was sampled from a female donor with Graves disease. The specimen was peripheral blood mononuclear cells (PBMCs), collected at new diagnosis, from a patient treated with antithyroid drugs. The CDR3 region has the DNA TGTGCCAGCAGCGGGAGGGGGCTACAGAATGAGCAGTTCTTC. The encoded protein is CASSGRGLQNEQFF. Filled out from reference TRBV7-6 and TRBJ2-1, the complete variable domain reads GAGVSQSPRYKVTKRGQDVALRCDPISGHVSLYWYRQALGQGPEFLTYFNYEAQQDKSGLPNDRFSAERPEGSISTLTIQRTEQRDSAMYRCASSGRGLQNEQFFGPGTRLTVL.